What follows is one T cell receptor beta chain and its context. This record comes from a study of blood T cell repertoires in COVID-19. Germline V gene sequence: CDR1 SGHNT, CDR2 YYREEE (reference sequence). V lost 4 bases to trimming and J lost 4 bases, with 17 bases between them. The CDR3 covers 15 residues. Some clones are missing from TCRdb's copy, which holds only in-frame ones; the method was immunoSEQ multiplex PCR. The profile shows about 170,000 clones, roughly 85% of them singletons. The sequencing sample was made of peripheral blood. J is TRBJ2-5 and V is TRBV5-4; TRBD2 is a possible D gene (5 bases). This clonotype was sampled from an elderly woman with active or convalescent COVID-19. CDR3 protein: CASSQKKGEGETQYF. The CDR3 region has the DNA TGTGCCAGCAGCCAAAAAAAGGGAGAAGGAGAGACCCAGTACTTC.